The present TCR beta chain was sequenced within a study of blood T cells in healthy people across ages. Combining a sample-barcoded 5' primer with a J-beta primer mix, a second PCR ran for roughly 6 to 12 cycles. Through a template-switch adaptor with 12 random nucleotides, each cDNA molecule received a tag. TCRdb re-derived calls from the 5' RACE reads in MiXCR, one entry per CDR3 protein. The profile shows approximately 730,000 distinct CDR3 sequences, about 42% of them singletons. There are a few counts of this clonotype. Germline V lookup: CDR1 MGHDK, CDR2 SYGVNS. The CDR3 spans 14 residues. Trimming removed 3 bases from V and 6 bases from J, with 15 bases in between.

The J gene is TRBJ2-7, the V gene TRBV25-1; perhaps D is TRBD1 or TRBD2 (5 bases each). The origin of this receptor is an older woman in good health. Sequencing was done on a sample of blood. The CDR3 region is CASSDRDGPVEQYF. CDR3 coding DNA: TGTGCCAGCAGTGACAGGGACGGACCTGTCGAGCAGTACTTC.